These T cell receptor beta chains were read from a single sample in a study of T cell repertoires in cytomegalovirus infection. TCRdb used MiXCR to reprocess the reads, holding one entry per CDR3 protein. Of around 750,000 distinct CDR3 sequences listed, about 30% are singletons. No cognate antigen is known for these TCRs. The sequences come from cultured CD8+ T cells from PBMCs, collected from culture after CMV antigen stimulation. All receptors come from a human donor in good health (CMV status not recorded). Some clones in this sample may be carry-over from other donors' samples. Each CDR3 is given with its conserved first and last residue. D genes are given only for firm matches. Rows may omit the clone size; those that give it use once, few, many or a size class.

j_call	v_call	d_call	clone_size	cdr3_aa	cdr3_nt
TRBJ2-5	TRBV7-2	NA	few	CASSPRRGETQYF	TGTGCCAGCAGCCCCCGACGGGGAGAGACCCAGTACTTC
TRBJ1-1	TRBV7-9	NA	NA	CASMWERMNTEAFF	TGTGCCAGCATGTGGGAAAGGATGAACACTGAAGCTTTCTTT
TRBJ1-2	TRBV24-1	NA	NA	CATSDMTRRQGYTF	TGTGCCACCAGTGATATGACCCGCCGACAAGGCTACACCTTC
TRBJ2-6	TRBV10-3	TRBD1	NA	CAISESLGQGNVLTF	TGTGCCATCAGTGAGTCGCTCGGACAGGGCAACGTCCTGACTTTC
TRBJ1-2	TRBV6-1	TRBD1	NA	CASSGVTGVSSLYGYTF	TGTGCCAGCAGTGGCGTTACAGGGGTGTCATCCCTATATGGCTACACCTTC
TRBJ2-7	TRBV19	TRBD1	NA	CASSIGQGPAYEQYF	TGTGCCAGTAGTATAGGACAGGGGCCTGCCTACGAGCAGTACTTC
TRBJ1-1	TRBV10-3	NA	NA	CAISDVWRTEAFF	TGTGCCATCAGTGACGTCTGGAGGACTGAAGCTTTCTTT
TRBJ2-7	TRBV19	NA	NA	CASSKRREPYEQYF	TGTGCCAGTAGTAAACGCCGGGAGCCCTACGAGCAGTACTTC
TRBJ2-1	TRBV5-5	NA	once	CASIPILRGSYNEQFF	TGTGCCAGCATTCCGATCCTGAGAGGCTCCTACAATGAGCAGTTCTTC
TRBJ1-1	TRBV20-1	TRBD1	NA	CSAAHPGQDRYEAFF	TGCAGTGCTGCCCACCCCGGACAGGACAGATATGAAGCTTTCTTT
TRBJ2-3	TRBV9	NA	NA	CASSPLGGVSTDTQYF	TGTGCCAGCAGCCCCCTGGGCGGGGTGAGCACAGATACGCAGTATTTT
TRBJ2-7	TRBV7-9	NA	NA	CASSRERPPSYEQYF	TGTGCCAGCAGCCGGGAGAGACCTCCTTCCTACGAGCAGTACTTC
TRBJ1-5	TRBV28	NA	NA	CASSNLGGGQPQHF	TGTGCCAGCAGTAATTTAGGAGGGGGTCAGCCCCAGCATTTT
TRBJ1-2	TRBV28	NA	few	CANRGAWGYTF	TGTGCCAACCGAGGGGCTTGGGGCTACACCTTC
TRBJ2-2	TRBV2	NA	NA	CASSEGPGAGELFF	TGTGCCAGCAGTGAAGGGCCAGGGGCCGGGGAGCTGTTTTTT
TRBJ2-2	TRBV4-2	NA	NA	CASSQEKGGGTGELFF	TGTGCCAGCAGCCAAGAGAAGGGAGGAGGCACCGGGGAGCTGTTTTTT
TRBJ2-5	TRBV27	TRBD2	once	CASSPPGTSGGQPQETQYF	TGTGCCAGCAGTCCACCCGGGACTAGCGGGGGGCAACCGCAAGAGACCCAGTACTTC
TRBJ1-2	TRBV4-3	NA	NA	CASSQVMASDYGYTF	TGCGCCAGCAGCCAAGTTATGGCAAGCGACTATGGCTACACCTTC
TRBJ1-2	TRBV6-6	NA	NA	CASSLLVRDGYTF	TGTGCCAGCAGCCTCCTGGTCAGGGACGGCTACACCTTC
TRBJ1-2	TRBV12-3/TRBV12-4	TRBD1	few	CASSLGTGLRGYTF	TGTGCCAGCAGTCTCGGGACAGGGTTGAGGGGCTACACCTTC
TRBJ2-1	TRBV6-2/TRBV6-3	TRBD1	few	CASSWNRGSEQFF	TGTGCCAGCAGTTGGAACAGGGGATCTGAGCAGTTCTTC
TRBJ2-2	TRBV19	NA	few	CASSIPRAGELFF	TGTGCCAGTAGTATACCGAGGGCCGGGGAGCTGTTTTTT
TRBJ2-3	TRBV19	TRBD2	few	CASSAPGTSDTDTQYF	TGTGCCAGTAGTGCCCCGGGGACTAGCGACACAGATACGCAGTATTTT
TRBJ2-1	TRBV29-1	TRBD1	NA	CSGNVDRGAYNEQFF	TGCAGCGGCAACGTGGACAGGGGGGCCTACAATGAGCAGTTCTTC
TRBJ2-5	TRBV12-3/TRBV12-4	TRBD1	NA	CASSPAQGAIGETQYF	TGTGCCAGCAGTCCCGCCCAGGGGGCTATCGGAGAGACCCAGTACTTC
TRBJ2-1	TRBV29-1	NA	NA	CSVGTPNNEQFF	TGCAGCGTTGGGACCCCAAACAATGAGCAGTTCTTC
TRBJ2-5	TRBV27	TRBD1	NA	CASNPGQGGKETQYF	TGTGCCAGCAATCCCGGACAGGGCGGCAAAGAGACCCAGTACTTC
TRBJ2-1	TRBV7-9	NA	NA	CASSLRGGTGPSSYNEQFF	TGTGCCAGCAGCTTACGGGGAGGAACAGGGCCCAGCTCCTACAATGAGCAGTTCTTC
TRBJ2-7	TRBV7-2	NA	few	CASSFEISFYEQYF	TGTGCCAGCAGCTTCGAGATTTCTTTCTACGAGCAGTACTTC
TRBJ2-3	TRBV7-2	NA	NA	CASSRDQLISTDTQYF	TGTGCCAGCAGCCGGGACCAACTAATTAGCACAGATACGCAGTATTTT
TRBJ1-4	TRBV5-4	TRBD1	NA	CASSSTGLDEKLFF	TGTGCCAGCAGCTCGACAGGGCTTGATGAAAAACTGTTTTTT
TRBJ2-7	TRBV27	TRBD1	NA	CASSLRDRVYEQYF	TGTGCCAGCAGTCTCCGGGACAGGGTCTACGAGCAGTACTTC
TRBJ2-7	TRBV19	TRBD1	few	CASSMAIPGTGGAEQYF	TGTGCCAGTAGTATGGCCATCCCCGGGACAGGGGGCGCCGAGCAGTACTTC
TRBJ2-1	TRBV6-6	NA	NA	CASSYSRSNAYNEQFF	TGTGCCAGCAGTTACTCGCGATCCAACGCATACAATGAGCAGTTCTTC
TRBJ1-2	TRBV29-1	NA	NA	CSARPGYTF	TGCAGCGCAAGGCCGGGCTACACCTTC
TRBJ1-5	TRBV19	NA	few	CASSIRTDNQPQHF	TGTGCCAGTAGTATTAGGACGGATAATCAGCCCCAGCATTTT
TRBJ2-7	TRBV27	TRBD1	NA	CASATRTGGPGNEQYF	TGTGCCAGCGCCACTAGAACAGGGGGCCCGGGGAACGAGCAGTACTTC
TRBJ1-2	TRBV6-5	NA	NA	CASSYDAGDGYTF	TGTGCCAGCAGTTACGACGCAGGGGATGGCTACACCTTC
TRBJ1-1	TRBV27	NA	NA	CATRDFRNTEAFF	TGTGCCACTAGGGACTTTAGGAACACTGAAGCTTTCTTT
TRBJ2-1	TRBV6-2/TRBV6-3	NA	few	CASSYSGDDEQFF	TGTGCCAGCAGTTACTCGGGCGACGATGAGCAGTTCTTC
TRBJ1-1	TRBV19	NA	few	CASSPGFEGLRPAFF	TGTGCCAGTAGCCCAGGGTTTGAGGGTTTGAGACCGGCTTTCTTT
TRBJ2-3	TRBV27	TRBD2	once	CASSLSASGLTDTQYF	TGTGCCAGCAGTTTGAGCGCTAGCGGCCTCACAGATACGCAGTATTTT
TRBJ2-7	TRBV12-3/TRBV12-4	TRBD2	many	CASSLATWDGGAGHEQYF	TGTGCCAGCAGTTTAGCAACCTGGGACGGGGGGGCGGGCCACGAGCAGTACTTC
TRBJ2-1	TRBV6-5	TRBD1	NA	CASSRDRVDNEQFF	TGTGCCAGCAGCCGCGACAGGGTCGACAATGAGCAGTTCTTC
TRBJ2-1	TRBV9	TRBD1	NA	CASSPLTGGPYNEQFF	TGTGCCAGCAGCCCCCTGACAGGGGGCCCTTACAATGAGCAGTTCTTC
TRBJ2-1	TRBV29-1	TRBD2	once	CSVVGETSGRYNEQFF	TGCAGCGTTGTTGGGGAGACTAGCGGCCGATACAATGAGCAGTTCTTC
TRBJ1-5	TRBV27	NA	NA	CASSLSWLSNQPQHF	TGTGCCAGCAGTTTATCCTGGTTGAGCAATCAGCCCCAGCATTTT
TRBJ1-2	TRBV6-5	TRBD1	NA	CASSSSGGPYGYTF	TGTGCCAGCAGTTCCTCAGGGGGCCCCTATGGCTACACCTTC
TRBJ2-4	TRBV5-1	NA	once	CASSLDETTNPKNIQYF	TGCGCCAGCAGCTTGGATGAGACAACAAACCCCAAAAACATTCAGTACTTC
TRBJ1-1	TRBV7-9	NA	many	CASSFPTGATEAFF	TGTGCCAGCAGCTTCCCCACAGGCGCCACTGAAGCTTTCTTT
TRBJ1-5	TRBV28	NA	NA	CASSLYGSSNQPQHF	TGTGCCAGCAGTTTATACGGATCCAGCAATCAGCCCCAGCATTTT
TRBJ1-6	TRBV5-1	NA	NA	CASSLGTPGSYNSPLHF	TGCGCCAGCAGCTTGGGCACACCCGGCTCCTATAATTCACCCCTCCACTTT
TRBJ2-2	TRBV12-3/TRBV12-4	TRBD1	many	CASSLAGGANTGELFF	TGTGCCAGCAGTTTAGCAGGGGGCGCGAACACCGGGGAGCTGTTTTTT